This T cell receptor beta chain was captured in a study of OX40 agonist ivuxolimab in advanced cancers. Regarding the research as a whole: The costimulatory receptor OX40 (CD134) was targeted by ivuxolimab, a fully human IgG2 agonistic monoclonal antibody. Three dose-escalation patients achieved partial responses, one with hepatocellular carcinoma and two with cutaneous melanoma. Prior anti-PD-1, anti-PD-L1 or anti-CTLA-4 therapy was permitted, and approximately 40% of dose-escalation patients had received checkpoint inhibitors. The paper describes the monotherapy dose-escalation part (N ≈ 50 patients) of the phase I trial of ivuxolimab. Intravenous ivuxolimab was administered to patients every 2 weeks at six dose levels: 0.01, 0.1, 0.3, 1.5, 3 and 10 mg/kg. Peripheral TCRbeta sequencing aimed to test whether ivuxolimab altered TCR sequence diversity and caused clonal T-cell expansion. The dose-escalation cohort was about 87% male with a mean age of about 54 years, ranging from roughly 23 to 85. Of the 52 patients in dose escalation, approximately 20 had hepatocellular carcinoma, approximately 15 had melanoma, 9 had renal cell carcinoma and 9 had head and neck cancer.

To sequence the TCRbeta CDR3 region, genomic DNA was isolated from the sorted cells. The immunoSEQ Assay was used for sequencing of TCRbeta CDR3 regions. TCRdb provides this immuneACCESS table in a form limited to in-frame rearrangements. Some clones are lacking; in checked studies, under half of them reflect an unresolved V gene, and why the rest are absent is not known. This sample gives about 120,000 clones in total; around 89% of them show up just once. The ten largest clones capture under 0.7% of the sample. The trial excluded patients who had a history of autoimmune disease or were on systemic immunosuppression. Peripheral blood for TCR sequencing was drawn from every dose cohort at baseline, at cycle 4 day 1 and at cycle 7 day 1. The samples were taken from a phase I, first-in-human, multicenter, open-label dose-escalation trial of ivuxolimab. Adults with locally advanced or metastatic melanoma, renal cell carcinoma, hepatocellular carcinoma or head and neck squamous cell carcinoma were enrolled in the trial. CD4+ and CD8+ T cells were sorted separately from peripheral blood before TCR sequencing.

Remarks on this clone: Its antigen is currently not known. One base away there is no much larger clone; base qualities are not given.

The study at large found these results: In the 0.1-3.0 mg/kg groups, partial responders had among the lowest normalized peripheral clonal expansion, particularly in CD8+ T cells. Clonal expansion of both CD4+ and CD8+ blood T cells was observed from baseline to week 6 at doses 0.1 to 3.0 mg/kg. Low levels of normalized T-cell clonal expansion were also seen in some patients who did not respond. The antigen specificity of the peripheral T cells that underwent clonal expansion was not determined. After ivuxolimab, CD8+ T cells had more expanded clones than CD4+ T cells on average.

Sequences GTSNPN (CDR1) and SVGIG (CDR2) are obtained from the germline V gene (reference sequence). V was cut back by 4 bases and J by 7 bases, leaving a gap of 7 bases between them. The CDR3 spans 11 residues, from the cysteine through the phenylalanine. The retained sequence is limited to the CDR3, 33 bases, with the frame set at the first base. The source material was CD4+ or CD8+ T cells sorted from blood, sampled in a trial of the OX40 agonist ivuxolimab. Here the chain combines TRBV30 and TRBJ2-2, and perhaps TRBD2 as D gene, on 5 matching bases. The TCR was taken from an adult with an advanced solid tumor such as melanoma, head and neck, liver or kidney cancer. The CDR3 region reads CAWNRDGELFF. The sequence in DNA is TGTGCCTGGAATCGGGACGGGGAGCTGTTTTTT.